This TCR beta chain was sequenced for a study of blood T cell repertoires in COVID-19. For the study at large: Samples taken during acute and convalescent COVID-19 were collected in the United States, Italy and Spain. PBMCs, B-cell-depleted T cells, or T cells provided the cDNA or gDNA that made up the material.

Trimming took 1 base from V and 2 from J, leaving 5 bases between them. The germline V gene has CDR1 LGHNA and CDR2 YNFKEQ. The CDR3 runs to 13 residues. As originally analysed: Nucleated cell number was recorded as an estimate derived from reference gene primer amplification. Using immunoSEQ multiplex PCR, the repertoire was profiled, and TCRdb retains in-frame clones only, with some absent. From that table come the V and J calls and clone size; the DNA was used to work out D and trimming. The profile shows 70,000 or so clones, 70% to 90% of them singletons. Sequencing was done on a sample of peripheral blood. This rearrangement joins TRBV4-2 to TRBJ2-5, with unresolved D. The origin of this receptor is a human donor in a cohort sampled during active COVID-19. The CDR3 DNA sequence: TGTGCCAGCAGCCAAGGCGAGCAAGAGACCCAGTACTTC. Translation gives CASSQGEQETQYF.